This T cell receptor beta chain was documented in a study of T cells in localized non-small cell lung cancer. General study results and limits: Elevated circulating T cell density in blood was associated with longer overall survival. Owing to sequencing of a solitary tumor region, heterogeneity cannot be discounted. Uninvolved adjacent lung had higher T cell clonality than tumor and all other tissues. A median roughly 50 of the top 100 tumor clones appeared in adjacent lung.

The germline V gene encodes CDR1 SGHRS and CDR2 YFSETQ. The CDR3 is 14 residues long. Trimming left V 0 bases short and J 1 base short, with 7 bases between. The table lists this clone with a count of one. What it binds is not known. Measured with immunoSEQ multiplex PCR; TCRdb has only the in-frame clones, and not every one. The data hold fewer than 2,500 clones, with roughly 25% observed a single time. The TCR was taken from a woman aged 35 to 69 with stage II lung adenocarcinoma. This material consisted of lung tumor tissue, taken before any cancer treatment. The chain is built from TRBV5-1 and TRBJ1-2; no clear D gene. The CDR3 region has the DNA TGCGCCAGCAGCTTGGATTGGCTTAACTATGGCTACACCTTC. This translates into CASSLDWLNYGYTF.